Detailed here is one T cell receptor (beta chain). What this receptor recognizes is not known. No base-level quality is on record; no much larger clone is a single base apart. The sample comes from a study of T-cell memory formation after mild COVID-19 (dated by TCRdb to the early 2020s). Regarding the research as a whole: Most TCR sequence clusters were specific to one of the two donors. In a couple of donors, T-cell clones that expanded and contracted after mild COVID-19 were followed by sequencing TCRalpha and TCRbeta repertoires longitudinally. Two young, previously healthy adult volunteers made up the cohort, one male and one female.

Ficoll-Paque density gradient centrifugation was used to isolate PBMCs. From the cysteine through the phenylalanine, the CDR3 covers 13 amino acids. CDR3 DNA is the only sequence kept; it has 39 bases, read in frame from the first base. A distance of 8 bases separates the germline ends of V and J, which lose 3 bases and 4 bases respectively. These reads were obtained on an Illumina NovaSeq 6000. TCRalpha and TCRbeta cDNA libraries were built by 5'RACE with constant-segment primers, adding sample barcodes and unique molecular identifiers. Trizol reagent was used to extract RNA from every sample. Libraries were amplified in two PCR steps, with a second sample barcode and Illumina TruSeq adapters added in the second step. Sequencing of the libraries was done on an Illumina NovaSeq, producing 2 x 150 bp paired-end reads. On the study's bioinformatics: With migec v1.2.7, reads were demultiplexed and then collapsed into UMI-guided consensus sequences. Using mixcr v2.1.11, UMI consensuses were aligned to TRA and TRB V and J templates and then assembled into clonotypes. A clonotype was counted as expanded or contracted only if both edgeR and NoisET called the change significant, with noise models trained on biological replicates. edgeR calls used a false discovery rate-adjusted p below 0.01 and a log2 fold-change threshold of 1. PCA with hierarchical clustering of max-normalized trajectories of the 1000 most abundant clonotypes was used as exploratory dynamics analysis. The CD4 or CD8 phenotype of responding clones was assigned using the separately sequenced CD4+ and CD8+ repertoires. TCRdb took the public reads, trimmed them with fastp at Q25, ran MiXCR for clone calling and kept in-frame beta chains. Records with the same CDR3 protein are collapsed into one entry carrying the most frequent genes and DNA. In this record, the V and J calls reflect TCRdb's handling and not the investigators' own analysis. For this sample there are some 110,000 distinct CDR3 sequences; approximately 15% appear just once. The ten largest clones capture 25% to 35% of the sample.

Findings and caveats that apply to the study as a whole: Contracting CD4+ clones were located mainly in the CM and EM memory subsets, whereas CD8+ clones were found to be enriched in EMRA. Only two mild cases were covered by the study, and larger cohorts that include severe cases with pre-infection samples were considered necessary. Balanced CD4/CD8 phenotypes were observed for clones contracting from day 15 to 85, whereas a bias towards CD4+ was observed for a second wave of clones expanding from day 15 to 37. Whether the second-wave clones peaking on day 37 were SARS-CoV-2 specific was not confirmed. Some responding clones were detected in pre-infection memory, suggesting pre-existing cross-reactive memory T cells joined the SARS-CoV-2 response.

Input material: PBMCs or a T cell subset sorted from them (not recorded which). The TCR comes from an adult woman who had mild COVID-19 (a few samples of this study predate the infection). The sample titles of this study are shuffled in the database, so cell type and time point are left out; the donor was told from shared clones. Here the chain combines TRBV12-3 or TRBV12-4 and TRBJ2-3; TRBD2 could be the D gene, as 5 bases match. The CDR3 is CASSLISADTQYF. The nucleotides are TGTGCCAGCAGTTTGATTAGCGCAGATACGCAGTATTTT.